The 20 T cell receptor beta chains presented below share a single source sample, sequenced in a study of T cells in Graves' hyperthyroidism and ophthalmopathy. Amplification yielded TCR beta CDR3 regions, with RNA transcripts as the source. First-round RT-PCR targeting the TCR CDR3 was performed with the HTBI primer set. TCRdb processed the multiplex PCR reads anew with MiXCR; each CDR3 protein has one entry. This sample has 500,000 to 800,000 distinct CDR3 sequences, with roughly 14% found just once. Sequences were obtained from blood. The receptor set was obtained from a woman in her fifties or sixties with Graves' ophthalmopathy.

This chain uses TRBV24-1 with TRBJ2-1; the D is unclear. The V gene's germline CDR1 is KGHDR and CDR2 SFDVKD. V was clipped by 0 bases and J by 6 bases, with 5 bases between them. The CDR3 is made up of 13 amino acids. The CDR3 nucleotides read TGTGCCACCAGTGATTTGTACCTCAATGAGCAGTTCTTC. This sequence encodes CATSDLYLNEQFF.

CDR3 nucleotides: TGTGCCAGCACTCCCGGACAGGGGGCATGGGAGCAGTACTTC. Protein sequence: CASTPGQGAWEQYF. This sequence joins TRBV6-1 and TRBJ2-7; TRBD1 matches at 11 bases. The junction had 9 bases not matched to a gene; V was cut back by 7 bases and J by 7 bases. The germline gives CDR1 MNHNS, CDR2 SASEGT. CDR3 length: 14 amino acids.

The J gene is TRBJ2-3, the V gene TRBV4-2, with 7 bases aligning to TRBD2. J gave up 3 bases and V 4 bases, and 4 bases lay outside the gene matches. This CDR3 spans 14 amino acids. Germline V gives CDR1 LGHNA, CDR2 YNFKEQ. DNA for the CDR3: TGTGCCAGCAGCCGAACTAGCGTGACAGATACGCAGTATTTT. Protein sequence: CASSRTSVTDTQYF.

In this sample, this clonotype turned up many times. The V call is TRBV7-9, the J call TRBJ2-3; D gene unclear. The CDR3 totals 15 residues. Germline V gene lookup returns CDR1 SEHNR and CDR2 FQNEAQ (reference sequence). V lost 5 bases and J 4 bases, leaving 16 bases between the germline ends. CDR3 bases: TGTGCCAGCAGCCTGTCGAGAGCTGGGCCAGATACGCAGTATTTT. It yields the protein CASSLSRAGPDTQYF.

This clonotype was found a few times. The chain couples TRBV12-3 or TRBV12-4 to TRBJ1-3; 12 nucleotides align to TRBD1. This CDR3 spans 15 amino acids. V was clipped by 6 bases and J by 3 bases; unmatched bases: 3. The CDR3 sequence: CASRRDRGLGNTIYF. The DNA for the CDR3 is TGTGCCAGCAGGAGGGACAGGGGGCTTGGAAACACCATATATTTT.

The sample holds many counts of this clonotype. The V call is TRBV12-3 or TRBV12-4, the J call TRBJ2-1; 9 nucleotides match TRBD2. The ends lost 6 bases at V and 6 bases at J; junction bases unmatched: 9. This CDR3 region has 15 residues. The CDR3 spells CASSRKREAPNEQFF. CDR3 nucleotides: TGTGCCAGCAGCCGCAAGCGGGAGGCCCCCAATGAGCAGTTCTTC.

This clonotype occurred once. CDR3 nucleotides: TGCGCCAGCACCCCCAGGGGCCCTGGGGCCAACGTCCTGACTTTC. Its protein product is CASTPRGPGANVLTF. The chain joins TRBV5-1 to TRBJ2-6; perhaps TRBD1 as D (6 bases). Germline CDR1 SGHRS, CDR2 YFSETQ. V dropped 6 bases and J dropped 2 bases, with 12 bases sitting between them. This CDR3 is built from 15 residues.

This clonotype was picked up many times. The rearrangement uses TRBV2 and TRBJ2-1; D gene uncertain. The V and J ends lost 6 bases and 3 bases respectively, with 3 bases between them. Germline V gives CDR1 SNHLY, CDR2 FYNNEI. The CDR3 has 11 amino acids. This chain's CDR3 is CASRNYNEQFF. The CDR3 DNA reads as TGTGCCAGCAGGAACTACAATGAGCAGTTCTTC.

This rearrangement joins TRBV5-1 to TRBJ2-7; tentatively, D is TRBD1 or TRBD2 (5 bases each). CDR1 is SGHRS and CDR2 is YFSETQ in the germline V gene. Trimming shortened V by 0 bases and J by 4 bases, and 8 bases separated the two germline ends. The CDR3 extends over 13 amino acids. The CDR3 spells CASSLVGVYEQYF. DNA for the CDR3: TGCGCCAGCAGCTTGGTGGGGGTATACGAGCAGTACTTC. Looking up the rest from reference TRBV5-1 and TRBJ2-7 gives the full variable domain: KAGVTQTPRYLIKTRGQQVTLSCSPISGHRSVSWYQQTPGQGLQFLFEYFSETQRNKGNFPGRFSGRQFSNSRSEMNVSTLELGDSALYLCASSLVGVYEQYFGPGTRLTVT.

This clonotype was counted many times. The rearrangement uses TRBV12-3 or TRBV12-4 and TRBJ1-2, with D hard to call. CDR3 length equals 12 residues. V dropped 3 bases and J dropped 6 bases, with 8 bases sitting between them. CDR3 protein: CASSFSANGYTF. The CDR3 DNA reads TGTGCCAGCAGTTTTTCCGCTAATGGCTACACCTTC.

This clonotype was detected many times. This chain connects TRBV7-9 to TRBJ2-1; D may correspond to TRBD1 or TRBD2 (5 bases each). CDR3 length: 11 amino acids. Trimming shortened V by 5 bases and J by 8 bases, and 7 bases separated the two germline ends. Germline V gene sequence: CDR1 SEHNR, CDR2 FQNEAQ (reference sequence). This CDR3 is CASSTGHEQFF. DNA for the CDR3: TGTGCCAGCAGCACGGGACATGAGCAGTTCTTC.

The rearrangement uses TRBV11-2 and TRBJ2-7; 8 bases fit TRBD2. The CDR3 covers 14 residues. Germline CDR1 reads SGHAT; CDR2 reads FQNNGV. V lost 5 bases to trimming and J lost 5 bases; unmatched junction nucleotides: 8. The CDR3 DNA reads TGTGCCAGCAGCCGCAGCGGGAGTCCCAACGAGCAGTACTTC. It specifies CASSRSGSPNEQYF. The full variable domain, in which reference TRBV11-2 and TRBJ2-7 provide the parts outside the CDR3, is EAGVAQSPRYKIIEKRQSVAFWCNPISGHATLYWYQQILGQGPKLLIQFQNNGVVDDSQLPKDRFSAERLKGVDSTLKIQPAKLEDSAVYLCASSRSGSPNEQYFGPGTRLTVT.

This sequence joins TRBV6-1 and TRBJ1-2; 8 positions match TRBD1. Germline CDR1 MNHNS, CDR2 SASEGT. CDR3 size: 13 residues. J was trimmed by 2 bases and V by 10 bases; bases with no gene match: 6. CDR3 in DNA: TGTGCCACCTGGGGACAGGCGAACTATGGCTACACCTTC. This gives the protein CATWGQANYGYTF.

Only a few counts were recorded for this clonotype. The V call is TRBV28, the J call TRBJ1-2, with D tentatively TRBD1 (6 bases). Trimming left V 3 bases short and J 8 bases short, with 16 bases between. This CDR3 has 14 amino acids. Germline loops: CDR1 MDHEN, CDR2 SYDVKM. The CDR3 loop reads CASSLVGGRGGYTF. CDR3 DNA sequence: TGTGCCAGCAGTTTGGTGGGGGGCCGAGGGGGCTACACCTTC.

The rearrangement links TRBV7-8 to TRBJ1-5; 7 bases line up with TRBD1. The length of the CDR3 is 15 residues. Germline-derived CDR1 and CDR2 are SGHVS and FQNEAQ. V dropped 1 base and J dropped 4; count of bases not matched to a gene: 4. The CDR3 coding sequence is TGTGCCAGCAGCTTAGGCCGGGACAGAAATCAGCCCCAGCATTTT. Translated, it gives CASSLGRDRNQPQHF.

This clonotype has ten or more counts. The chain carries TRBV7-2 and TRBJ2-1, with D unclear. The CDR3 contains 15 residues. Between the trimmed V and J ends, which lost 7 bases and 5 bases, there was a span of 18 bases. The germline gives CDR1 SGHTA, CDR2 FQGNSA. CDR3 sequence reads: CASTKGVLLNNEQFF. The CDR3 nucleotides read TGTGCCAGCACCAAGGGCGTACTCCTGAACAATGAGCAGTTCTTC.

This clonotype was observed many times. This chain links TRBV15 with TRBJ1-1; 10 nucleotides agree with TRBD1. The trim removed 3 bases at V and 6 bases at J, leaving 7 bases unmatched. Germline V lookup: CDR1 LNHNV, CDR2 YYDKDF (reference sequence). The CDR3 is 15 amino acids. The CDR3 is CATSRDRGIGAEAFF. Here the CDR3 DNA reads TGTGCCACCAGCAGGGACAGGGGGATCGGCGCTGAAGCTTTCTTT. Using reference TRBV15 and TRBJ1-1 for the parts outside the CDR3, the full variable domain is DAMVIQNPRYQVTQFGKPVTLSCSQTLNHNVMYWYQQKSSQAPKLLFHYYDKDFNNEADTPDNFQSRRPNTSFCFLDIRSPGLGDTAMYLCATSRDRGIGAEAFFGQGTRLTVV.

This clonotype has a count of ten or more. The gene calls are TRBV6-2 or TRBV6-3 and TRBJ2-1, with D perhaps TRBD2 (5 bases). Germline lookup yields CDR1 MNHEY and CDR2 SVGEGT. This CDR3 has 15 amino acids. Deletions cut 6 bases from V and 7 bases from J, with 19 bases between. CDR3: CASSPRGYVRNEQFF. The CDR3 coding sequence is TGTGCCAGCAGCCCCCGGGGTTATGTGAGGAATGAGCAGTTCTTC.

This clonotype was found many times. This chain joins TRBV12-3 or TRBV12-4 and TRBJ2-7; 9 positions match TRBD2. This CDR3 spans 17 amino acids. V shed 3 bases and J 6 bases; nucleotides not matched to a gene: 15. The CDR3 nucleotides read TGTGCCAGCAGTTTTCTTTCGGGGCTAGCGGGATTTGGCGAGCAGTACTTC. It is translated as CASSFLSGLAGFGEQYF.

This clonotype came up many times. The chain uses TRBV29-1 and TRBJ1-1; maybe TRBD1 (5 bases). The CDR3 is made up of 13 amino acids. CDR1 is SQVTM and CDR2 is ANQGSEA in the germline V gene. V lost 4 bases to trimming and J lost 5 bases, with 14 bases between them. In nucleotides, the CDR3 is TGCAGCGTTGGGACAAAAGTTTTAACTGAAGCTTTCTTT. Translating it yields CSVGTKVLTEAFF. Full variable domain (outside the CDR3, taken from reference TRBV29-1 and TRBJ1-1): SAVISQKPSRDICQRGTSLTIQCQVDSQVTMMFWYRQQPGQSLTLIATANQGSEATYESGFVIDKFPISRPNLTFSTLTVSNMSPEDSSIYLCSVGTKVLTEAFFGQGTRLTVV.